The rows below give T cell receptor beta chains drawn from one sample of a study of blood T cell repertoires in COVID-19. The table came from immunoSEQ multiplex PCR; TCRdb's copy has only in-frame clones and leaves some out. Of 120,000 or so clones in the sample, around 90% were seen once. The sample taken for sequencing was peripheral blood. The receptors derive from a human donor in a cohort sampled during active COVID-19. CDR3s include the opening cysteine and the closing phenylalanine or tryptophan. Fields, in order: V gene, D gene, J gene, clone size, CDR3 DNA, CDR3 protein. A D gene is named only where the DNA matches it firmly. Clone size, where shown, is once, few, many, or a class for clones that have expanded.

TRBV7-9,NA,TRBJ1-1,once,TGTGCCAGCAGCCCTAAGACAGTCTCGAACACTGAAGCTTTCTTT,CASSPKTVSNTEAFF
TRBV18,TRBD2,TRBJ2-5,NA,TGTGCCAGCTCACCACTACTAGCGGGGTTTAAAGAGACCCAGTACTTC,CASSPLLAGFKETQYF
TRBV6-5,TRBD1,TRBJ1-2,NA,TGTGCCAGCACCAGCGCCACAGGGGGAAACTATGGCTACACCTTC,CASTSATGGNYGYTF
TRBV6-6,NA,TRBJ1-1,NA,TGTGCCAGCAGTTACTATTCGGACACTGAAGCTTTCTTT,CASSYYSDTEAFF
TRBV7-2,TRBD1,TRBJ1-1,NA,TGTGCCAGCAGTCTGGACAGGGACACTGAAGCTTTCTTT,CASSLDRDTEAFF
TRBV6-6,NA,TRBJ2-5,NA,TGTGCCAGCAGTTATGGCCACCCGGGAGAGACCCAGTACTTC,CASSYGHPGETQYF
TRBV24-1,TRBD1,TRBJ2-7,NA,TGTGCCACCAGTGATTTGCAACAGGGGAAGACCTACGAGCAGTACTTC,CATSDLQQGKTYEQYF
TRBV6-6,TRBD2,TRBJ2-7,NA,TGTGCCAGCAACAGACTAGCTGATGAGCAGTACTTC,CASNRLADEQYF
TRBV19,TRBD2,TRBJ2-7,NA,TGTGCCAGTAGTATGGAGTATGGTACTAGCGGGAGACGCGAGCAGTACTTC,CASSMEYGTSGRREQYF
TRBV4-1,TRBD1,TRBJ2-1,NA,TGCGCCAGCAGCCAAACCGACAGGGCGAACAATGAGCAGTTCTTC,CASSQTDRANNEQFF
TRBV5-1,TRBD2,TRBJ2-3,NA,TGCGCCAGCAGACATATAGCGGGAGGAGGCACAGATACGCAGTATTTT,CASRHIAGGGTDTQYF